These 9 T cell receptor beta chains were sequenced from one sample in a study of cytomegalovirus exposure and HLA in healthy donors. This PCR relied on a set of 60 Vbeta primers and 13 Jbeta primers. Sequenced by immunoSEQ multiplex PCR; TCRdb stores in-frame clones only, minus some. The sample includes about 130,000 clones, 74% of them seen just once. Specimen: PBMCs. The receptors here all came from a woman in her fifties or sixties in good health and CMV-seropositive.

V is TRBV19 and J is TRBJ2-7, with 7 nucleotides matching TRBD1. V gave up 3 bases and J gave up 2 bases; unmatched junction bases: 1. The germline V gene has CDR1 LNHDA and CDR2 SQIVND (reference sequence). There are 13 residues in the CDR3. The CDR3 region has the DNA TGTGCCAGTAGTATTGGACAGGCCTACGAGCAGTACTTC. Translating gives CASSIGQAYEQYF.

Comment on this clone: Compared with germline, one end of the junction differs, possibly owing to a read error. The rearrangement joins TRBV11-1 to TRBJ2-5, with 9 nucleotides matching TRBD1. The CDR3 covers 15 residues. Germline V gives CDR1 SGHAT, CDR2 FQDESV (reference sequence). DNA of the CDR3: TGTGCCAGCGGCTTGACAGGGGGGTTTGGCGAGACCCAGTACTTC. It encodes CASGLTGGFGETQYF.

With respect to this clone: At the DNA level, this CDR3 is encoded by other sequences in the same sample as well. The chain is built from TRBV5-4 and TRBJ2-5; the match to TRBD2 covers 10 bases. CDR1 and CDR2 from the germline V gene are SGHNT and YYREEE (reference sequence). V dropped 3 bases and J dropped 3; count of bases not matched to a gene: 2. The CDR3 runs 14 residues. The DNA of the CDR3 is TGTGCCAGCAGCTCAGCGGGGGGGAAAGAGACCCAGTACTTC. Translation: CASSSAGGKETQYF.

The gene calls are TRBV6-1 and TRBJ2-7; no clear D gene. The ends were cut back, 5 bases at V and 0 bases at J, with 8 bases in the middle. Germline V gives CDR1 MNHNS, CDR2 SASEGT. This CDR3 spans 13 amino acids. This CDR3 reads CASSIVASYEQYF. In nucleotides, the CDR3 is TGTGCCAGCAGTATAGTTGCCTCCTACGAGCAGTACTTC.

Only a few counts were recorded for this clone. The gene calls are TRBV2 and TRBJ2-5; 12 positions match TRBD2. Germline CDR1 and CDR2: SNHLY and FYNNEI. J gave up 2 bases and V 5 bases, and 3 bases lay outside the gene matches. This CDR3 contains 15 residues. The CDR3 loop reads CASSTSGGPQETQYF. CDR3 nucleotides: TGTGCCAGCAGTACTAGCGGGGGGCCTCAAGAGACCCAGTACTTC.

In its sample, this clone was seen a few times. The genes are TRBV27 and TRBJ2-1, with 11 nucleotides matching TRBD2. CDR3 size: 13 residues. Trimming removed 5 bases from V and 10 bases from J; junction bases left unmatched: 4. Germline CDR1 reads MNHEY; CDR2 reads SMNVEV (reference sequence). CDR3 protein: CASSPRLAGEQFF. The CDR3, as DNA: TGTGCCAGCAGTCCCCGACTAGCGGGGGAGCAGTTCTTC.

The rearrangement uses TRBV4-3 and TRBJ2-1; 11 nucleotides line up with TRBD2. Germline V gene sequence: CDR1 LGHNA, CDR2 YSLEER. The trim removed 3 bases at V and 4 bases at J, leaving 5 bases unmatched. The CDR3 sequence is 16 residues long. The CDR3 DNA is TGCGCCAGCAGCCACGTTAGCGGGGGGGCTTACAATGAGCAGTTCTTC. It is translated as CASSHVSGGAYNEQFF.

The V gene is TRBV13, the J gene TRBJ2-5; 8 bases map to TRBD2. Germline V gene data show CDR1 as PRHDT and CDR2 as FYEKMQ (reference sequence). V dropped 3 bases and J dropped 7; count of bases not matched to a gene: 4. The CDR3 totals 13 residues. The DNA for the CDR3 is TGTGCCAGCAGCTTGGGACTAGACGGGACCCAGTACTTC. Amino acids: CASSLGLDGTQYF.

This clone was counted a single time. The chain has TRBV7-2 and TRBJ2-3; weak D call: TRBD2 (6 bases). This CDR3 has 16 amino acids. Looked up from germline, CDR1 is SGHTA and CDR2 is FQGNSA. Trimming stripped 4 bases from V and 3 bases from J, with 17 bases between. The CDR3: CASSSRRGPETDTQYF. CDR3 DNA: TGTGCCAGCAGCTCAAGGCGGGGTCCGGAGACAGATACGCAGTATTTT.